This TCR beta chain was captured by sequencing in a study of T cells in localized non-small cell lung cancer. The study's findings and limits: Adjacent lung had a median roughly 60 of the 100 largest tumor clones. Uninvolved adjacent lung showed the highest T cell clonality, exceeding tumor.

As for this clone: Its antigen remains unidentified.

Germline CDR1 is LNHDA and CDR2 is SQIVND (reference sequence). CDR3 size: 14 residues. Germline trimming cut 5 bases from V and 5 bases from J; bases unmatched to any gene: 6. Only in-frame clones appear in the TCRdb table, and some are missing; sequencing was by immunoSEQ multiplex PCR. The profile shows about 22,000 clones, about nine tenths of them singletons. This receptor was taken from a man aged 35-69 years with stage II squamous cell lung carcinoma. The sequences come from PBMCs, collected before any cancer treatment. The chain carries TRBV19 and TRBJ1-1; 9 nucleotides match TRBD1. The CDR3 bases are TGTGCCAGTAGTGGGGGACAGGGAGGTACTGAAGCTTTCTTT. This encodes CASSGGQGGTEAFF. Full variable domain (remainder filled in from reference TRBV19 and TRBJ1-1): DGGITQSPKYLFRKEGQNVTLSCEQNLNHDAMYWYRQDPGQGLRLIYYSQIVNDFQKGDIAEGYSVSREKKESFPLTVTSAQKNPTAFYLCASSGGQGGTEAFFGQGTRLTVV.